This T cell receptor (beta chain) emerged from a study of graft-versus-host responses after intestinal transplantation. Sequencing used immunoSEQ multiplex PCR; TCRdb keeps in-frame clones, though not all of them. Here the sample spans about 4,800 clones, around 32% being singletons. The CDR3 is 15 residues long. After removal of 5 bases from V and 7 bases from J, the junction contained 5 bases not matched to a gene. The germline V gene encodes CDR1 SEHNR and CDR2 FQNEAQ (reference sequence). The chain has TRBV7-9 and TRBJ2-1; 13 bases map to TRBD2. This clonotype was obtained from a human patient who was an organ donor for intestinal transplantation. The source was alloreactive CD4+ T cells from a mixed lymphocyte reaction culture, collected before transplantation. Subset: CFSE-low proliferating T cells sorted from roughly six-day pre-transplant mixed lymphocyte reaction (GvH or HvG direction). Here the CDR3 reads CASSPPGLAGNEQFF. The CDR3, as DNA: TGTGCCAGCAGCCCTCCGGGACTAGCGGGGAATGAGCAGTTCTTC.